This T cell receptor (beta chain) derives from a study of T cell repertoires in Merkel cell carcinoma (dated by TCRdb to 2018 to 2020). In terms of the full investigation: The study excluded patients who had received intralesional immunotherapy or systemic immune checkpoint blockade before the biopsy. The MCPyV-specific clonotypes were initially defined from expanded tumor-infiltrating lymphocytes through tetramer sorting, cloning and paired TCR sequencing. To be included, a participant needed a diagnosis of MCPyV-positive Merkel cell carcinoma and tumor-infiltrating lymphocytes that had been successfully expanded in vitro.

Every study subject tested positive for serum antibodies to T-antigen and had biopsy-confirmed Merkel cell carcinoma that was MCPyV-positive. Genomic DNA was extracted from about 6 adjacent 10-micron frozen tumor sections without any cell sorting or culture. About 5 x 5 x 5 mm of tumor biopsy tissue was frozen in optimal cutting temperature compound. In the frozen biopsy, scout sections stained with hematoxylin and eosin confirmed abundant Merkel cell carcinoma and infiltrating cells. Results the study describes overall, beyond this receptor: No normal tissue biopsies were studied.

V loses 6 bases of germline sequence and J loses 0 bases, and the interval between the two ends is 8 bases. CDR1 and CDR2, per the germline V gene, are MNHEY and SVGAGI. Measured from the cysteine to the phenylalanine, the CDR3 is 14 residues long. Of all the DNA, just the CDR3 is kept, 42 bases in frame from base 1. Note on this clone: Its specific antigen is unknown. Base qualities are not recorded, but no much larger clone differs from it by a single base.

The immunoSEQ assay was used for TRB CDR3 sequencing and data processing of tumor genomic DNA. TCRdb's version of the immuneACCESS table is confined to in-frame rearrangements and falls short of the full clone set. An unresolved V gene accounts for under half of the shortfall where checked; the remainder is of unknown origin. The table for this sample lists some 14,000 clones; roughly 71% of them were counted only once. The top ten hold 17% of the sample. The sample was tumor tissue. The chain is encoded by TRBV6-5 joined to TRBJ1-4; the D gene cannot be resolved reliably. The TCR was taken from an adult with Merkel cell carcinoma. The CDR3 reads as follows: CASRPIATNEKLFF. The DNA reads as follows: TGTGCCAGCAGGCCAATTGCAACTAATGAAAAACTGTTTTTT.